These T cell receptor beta chains were read from a single sample in a study of CD8 T cells in Susac syndrome. TCRdb processed the immunoSEQ multiplex PCR reads anew with MiXCR; each CDR3 protein has one entry. The table records approximately 120,000 distinct CDR3 sequences, under 95% of them present only once. Sequencing was performed on CD8+ T cells from PBMCs. These receptors all stem from a human donor in good health. The CDR3 runs from the conserved cysteine through the conserved F or W. Fields, in order: V gene, D gene, J gene, clone size, CDR3 DNA, CDR3 protein. The D gene is left open where the match is weak. Not all rows give a size; the values are once, few, many and, for expanded clones, a class.

TRBV6-1,-,TRBJ1-2,-,TGTGCCAGCGGTCCGGGAAACACCTTC,CASGPGNTF
TRBV27,TRBD1,TRBJ1-2,-,TGTGCCAGCAGAGGGACAGGGGGTTCTAACTATGGCTACACCTTC,CASRGTGGSNYGYTF
TRBV6-5,TRBD2,TRBJ2-5,-,TGTGCCAGCAGTTGGCTAGCGGGAGGAGGCGAGACCCAGTACTTC,CASSWLAGGGETQYF
TRBV28,-,TRBJ1-2,-,TGTGCCAGCATCATCCTTAGAGGCGGCTACACCTTC,CASIILRGGYTF
TRBV27,-,TRBJ2-2,-,TGTGCCAGCAATGGTTACACCGGGGAGCTGTTTTTT,CASNGYTGELFF
TRBV9,-,TRBJ2-3,-,TGTGCCAGCAGCGTAGTTGGGGGTTTGACAGATACGCAGTATTTT,CASSVVGGLTDTQYF
TRBV20-1,TRBD2,TRBJ2-1,-,TGCAGTGCCGCGCCGGGACTAGCGGTCAATGAGCAGTTCTTC,CSAAPGLAVNEQFF
TRBV12-3/TRBV12-4,-,TRBJ1-2,-,TGTGCCAGCAGTTCCTCCCCGCCAGTTAACTATGGCTACACCTTC,CASSSSPPVNYGYTF
TRBV14,-,TRBJ1-2,once,TGTGCCAGCAGCCAGGGAAAGGAAGGCAGCTATGGCTACACCTTC,CASSQGKEGSYGYTF
TRBV19,TRBD1,TRBJ2-1,-,TGTGCCAGTAGTATTTCTCTCGGACAGGGGGGCAATGAGCAGTTCTTC,CASSISLGQGGNEQFF
TRBV20-1,TRBD2,TRBJ2-5,once,TGCAGTGCCGCTCCTCTAGCGGGGAAACAAGAGACCCAGTACTTC,CSAAPLAGKQETQYF
TRBV12-3/TRBV12-4,-,TRBJ2-5,once,TGTGCCAGCAGTTTAGCGTGGGAGACCCAGTACTTC,CASSLAWETQYF
TRBV7-2,TRBD1,TRBJ2-1,-,TGTGCCAGCAGCTTAGCGACAGGGTCGGATGAGCAGTTCTTC,CASSLATGSDEQFF
TRBV7-2,-,TRBJ2-7,-,TGTGCCAGCAGCTTAGCGGCCACAGACTACGAGCAGTACTTC,CASSLAATDYEQYF
TRBV4-3,-,TRBJ2-5,-,TGCGCCAGCAGCCCGAGGGTTGGGATACCGTACCAAGAGACCCAGTACTTC,CASSPRVGIPYQETQYF
TRBV6-5,TRBD2,TRBJ2-5,few,TGTGCCAGCAGTTACTTAGGACTAGCCATGGAAGAGACCCAGTACTTC,CASSYLGLAMEETQYF
TRBV5-1,TRBD1,TRBJ2-5,-,TGCGCCAGCAGCGCGGGACAGGGGCCTCAAGAGACCCAGTACTTC,CASSAGQGPQETQYF
TRBV14,-,TRBJ2-5,-,TGTGCCAGCAACCAAGGGTCCCGGGAGCAGTACTTC,CASNQGSREQYF
TRBV24-1,-,TRBJ2-5,-,TGTGCCACCAAACGATGGCCCGATGGGGAAGAGACCCAGTACTTC,CATKRWPDGEETQYF
TRBV4-3,-,TRBJ2-2,-,TGCGCCAGCAGCGTCGACATGGCCGGGGAGCTGTTTTTT,CASSVDMAGELFF
TRBV2,TRBD1,TRBJ1-6,-,TGTGCCAGCAGTCGCAGACAGGGGGCCGATAATTCACCCCTCCACTTT,CASSRRQGADNSPLHF